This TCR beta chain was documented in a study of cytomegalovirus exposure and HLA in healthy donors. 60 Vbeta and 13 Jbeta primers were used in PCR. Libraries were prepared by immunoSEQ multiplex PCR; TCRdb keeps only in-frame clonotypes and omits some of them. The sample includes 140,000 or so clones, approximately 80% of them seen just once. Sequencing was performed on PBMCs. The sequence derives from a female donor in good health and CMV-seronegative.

CDR3 nucleotides: TGTGCCAGCAGACAGGCGGGGCTCTCCTACGAGCAGTACTTC. Amino acids: CASRQAGLSYEQYF. V is TRBV11-2 and J is TRBJ2-7, with a weak D call TRBD2 (6 bases). The V end was cut by 6 bases, the J end by 0 bases, with 12 bases between. Germline-derived CDR1 and CDR2 are SGHAT and FQNNGV. The CDR3 is 14 amino acids.